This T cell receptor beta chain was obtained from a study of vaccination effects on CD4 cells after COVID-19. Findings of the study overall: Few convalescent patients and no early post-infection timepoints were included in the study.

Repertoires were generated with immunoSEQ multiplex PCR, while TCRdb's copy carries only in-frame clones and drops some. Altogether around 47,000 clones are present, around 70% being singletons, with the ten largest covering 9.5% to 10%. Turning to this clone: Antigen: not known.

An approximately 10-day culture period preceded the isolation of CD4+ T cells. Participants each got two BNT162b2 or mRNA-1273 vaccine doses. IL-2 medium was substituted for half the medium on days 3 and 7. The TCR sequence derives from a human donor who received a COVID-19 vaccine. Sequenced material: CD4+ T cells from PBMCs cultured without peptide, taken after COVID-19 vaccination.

CDR3 sequence reads: CASSERRGGTDTQYF. The DNA for the CDR3 is TGTGCCAGCAGTGAACGGCGGGGGGGTACAGATACGCAGTATTTT. J is TRBJ2-3 and V is TRBV2, with 9 bases aligning to TRBD2. This CDR3 has 15 residues. V was pared by 2 bases and J by 3 bases, with 3 bases of the junction left unmatched. Germline CDR1 SNHLY, CDR2 FYNNEI.